These T cell receptor beta chains were read from a single sample in a study of T cell responses to AZD1222 COVID-19 vaccine. Libraries were prepared by immunoSEQ multiplex PCR; TCRdb keeps only in-frame clonotypes and omits some of them. The table lists some 70,000 clones, about four fifths of them singletons. Sequenced here: peripheral blood, sampled 28 days after the second AZD1222 dose. These receptor sequences come from an adult who received the AZD1222 COVID-19 vaccine. Each CDR3 is given with its conserved first and last residue. Fields, in order: clone size, V gene, J gene, D gene, CDR3 DNA, CDR3 protein. D genes are given only for firm matches. Part of the rows lack a size; the others show once, few, many or a class for expanded clones.

size: .; V: TRBV15; J: TRBJ2-2; D: .; DNA: TGTGCCACCAGCAGAGATCTCAGGGTCACCGGGGAGCTGTTTTTT; CDR3: CATSRDLRVTGELFF
size: .; V: TRBV27; J: TRBJ1-3; D: .; DNA: TGTGCCAGCAGCCCCCCCACAGGGAGCCCTGGAAACACCATATATTTT; CDR3: CASSPPTGSPGNTIYF
size: .; V: TRBV7-9; J: TRBJ1-4; D: .; DNA: TGTGCCAGCAGCCTAGACGGGGGTGCTTGGACTAATGAAAAACTGTTTTTT; CDR3: CASSLDGGAWTNEKLFF
size: few; V: TRBV7-6; J: TRBJ2-7; D: .; DNA: TGTGCCAGCAGTCCAGGGGCGGGGGCTCTTTACGAGCAGTACTTC; CDR3: CASSPGAGALYEQYF
size: .; V: TRBV29-1; J: TRBJ1-2; D: .; DNA: TGCAGCGTTGAGGGGCAGGGGAATGGCTACACCTTC; CDR3: CSVEGQGNGYTF
size: once; V: TRBV4-2; J: TRBJ2-1; D: TRBD2; DNA: TGTGCCAGCAGCCAAGATGTGAATAGCGGGGGGGCCAATGAGCAGTTCTTC; CDR3: CASSQDVNSGGANEQFF
size: .; V: TRBV9; J: TRBJ1-1; D: .; DNA: TGTGCCAGCAGCAAGGAGGAACGGAACACTGAAGCTTTCTTT; CDR3: CASSKEERNTEAFF
size: .; V: TRBV19; J: TRBJ1-2; D: TRBD1; DNA: TGTGCCAGTAGTTCCCGCGGGACAGGGGACTATGGCTACACCTTC; CDR3: CASSSRGTGDYGYTF
size: .; V: TRBV6-2/TRBV6-3; J: TRBJ2-7; D: TRBD2; DNA: TGTGCCAGCAGTTACTCCCCTAGCGGGTCGTTCTTAGAGCAGTACTTC; CDR3: CASSYSPSGSFLEQYF
size: .; V: TRBV28; J: TRBJ1-5; D: .; DNA: TGTGCCAGCAGTAGCGGGGGTGGCAATCAGCCCCAGCATTTT; CDR3: CASSSGGGNQPQHF
size: once; V: TRBV29-1; J: TRBJ2-7; D: .; DNA: TGCAGCGTCACCGACCCTACAGGGTTATCCTACGAGCAGTACTTC; CDR3: CSVTDPTGLSYEQYF
size: .; V: TRBV6-5; J: TRBJ1-2; D: TRBD1; DNA: TGTGCCAGCAGTTACTCGAGGGACAGGGGGCGGGGTGGCTACACCTTC; CDR3: CASSYSRDRGRGGYTF
size: few; V: TRBV7-2; J: TRBJ2-1; D: .; DNA: TGTGCCAGCAGCCTAGGCGGAGGTCTGGCGGCCCCATACAATGAGCAGTTCTTC; CDR3: CASSLGGGLAAPYNEQFF
size: .; V: TRBV6-5; J: TRBJ2-7; D: .; DNA: TGTGCCAGCAGCCGGGACAACGAGCAGTACTTC; CDR3: CASSRDNEQYF
size: .; V: TRBV5-4; J: TRBJ2-5; D: TRBD2; DNA: TGTGCCAGCGGGCGGGGGGACCAAGAGACCCAGTACTTC; CDR3: CASGRGDQETQYF
size: .; V: TRBV7-2; J: TRBJ2-2; D: .; DNA: TGTGCCAGCAGCCTCGGGATCGGGGAGCTGTTTTTT; CDR3: CASSLGIGELFF
size: .; V: TRBV7-2; J: TRBJ1-6; D: TRBD1; DNA: TGTGCCAGCAGACCGGGACAGAATAATTCACCCCTCCACTTT; CDR3: CASRPGQNNSPLHF
size: .; V: TRBV27; J: TRBJ2-1; D: TRBD2; DNA: TGTGCCAGCAGTTGGGGAGGGGCGGTAAGCTCCTACAATGAGCAGTTCTTC; CDR3: CASSWGGAVSSYNEQFF
size: few; V: TRBV3-1/TRBV3-2; J: TRBJ2-3; D: .; DNA: TGTGCCAGCAGCCAAGTACGGTCGGCTTACCGGGACGGTAGCACAGATACGCAGTATTTT; CDR3: CASSQVRSAYRDGSTDTQYF
size: .; V: TRBV11-2; J: TRBJ1-1; D: .; DNA: TGTGCCAGCAGCCCTAGGGGGTCATACCAAAGGAACACTGAAGCTTTCTTT; CDR3: CASSPRGSYQRNTEAFF
size: .; V: TRBV29-1; J: TRBJ2-1; D: TRBD1; DNA: TGCAGCGTTGAAGGCACACAGGGGGCTCAATCCTACAATGAGCAGTTCTTC; CDR3: CSVEGTQGAQSYNEQFF
size: .; V: TRBV4-3; J: TRBJ2-7; D: .; DNA: TGCGCCAGCAGCCCTGAAAAGGGATCCTACGAGCAGTACTTC; CDR3: CASSPEKGSYEQYF